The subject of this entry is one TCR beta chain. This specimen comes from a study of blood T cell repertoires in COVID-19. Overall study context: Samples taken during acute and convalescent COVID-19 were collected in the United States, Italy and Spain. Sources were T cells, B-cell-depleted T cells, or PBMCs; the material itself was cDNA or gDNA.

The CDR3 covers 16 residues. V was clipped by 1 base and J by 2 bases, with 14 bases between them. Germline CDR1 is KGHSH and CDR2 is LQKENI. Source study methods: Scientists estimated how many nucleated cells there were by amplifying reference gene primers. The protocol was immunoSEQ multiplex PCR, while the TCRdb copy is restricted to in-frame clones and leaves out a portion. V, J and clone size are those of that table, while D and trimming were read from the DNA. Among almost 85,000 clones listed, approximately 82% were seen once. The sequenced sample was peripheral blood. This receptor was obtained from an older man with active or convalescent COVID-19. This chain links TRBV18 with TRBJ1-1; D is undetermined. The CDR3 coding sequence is TGTGCCAGCTCACCACTACTCGCCGACACCAACACTGAAGCTTTCTTT. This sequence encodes CASSPLLADTNTEAFF. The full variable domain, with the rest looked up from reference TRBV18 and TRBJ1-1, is NAGVMQNPRHLVRRRGQEARLRCSPMKGHSHVYWYRQLPEEGLKFMVYLQKENIIDESGMPKERFSAEFPKEGPSILRIQQVVRGDSAAYFCASSPLLADTNTEAFFGQGTRLTVV.